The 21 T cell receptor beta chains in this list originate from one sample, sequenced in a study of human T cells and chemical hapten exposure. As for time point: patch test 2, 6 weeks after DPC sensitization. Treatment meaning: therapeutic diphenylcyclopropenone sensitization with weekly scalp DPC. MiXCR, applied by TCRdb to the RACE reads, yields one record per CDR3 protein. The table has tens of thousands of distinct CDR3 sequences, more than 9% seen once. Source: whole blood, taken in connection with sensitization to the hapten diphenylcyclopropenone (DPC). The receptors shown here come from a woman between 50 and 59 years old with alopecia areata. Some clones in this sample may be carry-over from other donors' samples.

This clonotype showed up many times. The CDR3 DNA follows: TGTGCCAGCACCCTATGGGGGGGCATGAACACTGAAGCTTTCTTT. It codes for CASTLWGGMNTEAFF. V and J are TRBV12-3 or TRBV12-4 and TRBJ1-1, with D possibly being TRBD1 (6 bases). The CDR3 sequence is 15 residues long. The V and J ends lost 7 bases and 0 bases respectively, with 15 bases between them.

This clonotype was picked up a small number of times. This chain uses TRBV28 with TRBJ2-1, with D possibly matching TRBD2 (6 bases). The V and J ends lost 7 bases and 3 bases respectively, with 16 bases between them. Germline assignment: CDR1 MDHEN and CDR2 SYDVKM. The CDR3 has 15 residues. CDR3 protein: CASTLGGGNYNEQFF. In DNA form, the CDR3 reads TGTGCCAGCACACTAGGCGGCGGGAACTACAATGAGCAGTTCTTC.

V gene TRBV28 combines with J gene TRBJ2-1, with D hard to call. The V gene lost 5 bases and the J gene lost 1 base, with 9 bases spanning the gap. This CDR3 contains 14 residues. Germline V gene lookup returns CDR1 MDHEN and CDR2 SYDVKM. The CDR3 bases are TGTGCCAGCAGTGGCGGTGGGTCCTACAATGAGCAGTTCTTC. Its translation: CASSGGGSYNEQFF.

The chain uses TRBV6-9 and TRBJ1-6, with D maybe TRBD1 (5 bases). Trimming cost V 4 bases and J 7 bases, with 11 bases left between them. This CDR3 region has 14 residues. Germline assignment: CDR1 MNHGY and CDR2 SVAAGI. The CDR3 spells CASSFADRNSPLHF. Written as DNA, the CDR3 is TGTGCCAGCAGTTTCGCCGACAGAAATTCACCCCTCCACTTT.

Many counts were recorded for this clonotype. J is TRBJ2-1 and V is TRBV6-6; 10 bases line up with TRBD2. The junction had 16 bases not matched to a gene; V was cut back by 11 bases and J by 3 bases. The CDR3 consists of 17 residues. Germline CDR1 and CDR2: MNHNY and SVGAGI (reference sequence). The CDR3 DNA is TGTGCCGGATCCTCCCTAGCGGGAGACCCACACTACAATGAGCAGTTCTTC. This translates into CAGSSLAGDPHYNEQFF.

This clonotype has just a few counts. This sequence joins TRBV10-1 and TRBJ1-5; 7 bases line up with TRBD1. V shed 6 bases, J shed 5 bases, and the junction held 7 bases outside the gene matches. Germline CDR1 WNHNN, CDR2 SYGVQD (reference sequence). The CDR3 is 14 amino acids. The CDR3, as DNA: TGCGCCAGCAGCTTCCGGGACAGCTATCAGCCCCAGCATTTT. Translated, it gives CASSFRDSYQPQHF.

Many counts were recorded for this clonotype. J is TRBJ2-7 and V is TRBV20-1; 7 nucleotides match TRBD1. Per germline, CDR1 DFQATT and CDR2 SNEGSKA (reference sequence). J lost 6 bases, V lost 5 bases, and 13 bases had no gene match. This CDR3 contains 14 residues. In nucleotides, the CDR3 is TGCAGTGCTCTTACCGGGACAGACGGTGGCGAGCAGTACTTC. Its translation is CSALTGTDGGEQYF.

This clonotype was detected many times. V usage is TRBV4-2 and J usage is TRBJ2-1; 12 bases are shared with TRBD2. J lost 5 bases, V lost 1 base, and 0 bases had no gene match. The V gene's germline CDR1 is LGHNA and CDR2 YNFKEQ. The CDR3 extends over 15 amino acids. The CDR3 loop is CASSQGLAGDNEQFF. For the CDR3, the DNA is TGTGCCAGCAGCCAAGGACTAGCGGGAGACAATGAGCAGTTCTTC.

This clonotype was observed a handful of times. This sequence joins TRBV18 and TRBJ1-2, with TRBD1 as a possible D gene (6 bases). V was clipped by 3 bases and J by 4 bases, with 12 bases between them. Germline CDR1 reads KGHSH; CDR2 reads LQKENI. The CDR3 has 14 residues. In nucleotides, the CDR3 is TGTGCCAGCTCACCTTGGGACACCCTCTATGGCTACACCTTC. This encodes CASSPWDTLYGYTF. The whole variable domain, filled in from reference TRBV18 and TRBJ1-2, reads NAGVMQNPRHLVRRRGQEARLRCSPMKGHSHVYWYRQLPEEGLKFMVYLQKENIIDESGMPKERFSAEFPKEGPSILRIQQVVRGDSAAYFCASSPWDTLYGYTFGSGTRLTVV.

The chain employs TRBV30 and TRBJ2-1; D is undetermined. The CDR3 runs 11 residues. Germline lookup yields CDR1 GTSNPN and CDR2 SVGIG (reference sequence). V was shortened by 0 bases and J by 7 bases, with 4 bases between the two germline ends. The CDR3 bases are TGTGCCTGGAGTGTCCGTAATGAGCAGTTCTTC. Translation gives CAWSVRNEQFF.

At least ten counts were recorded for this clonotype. For the CDR3, the DNA is TGTGCCAGCACCGATGTAGAGGGGGCGGCCAATGAGCAGTTCTTC. Its translation is CASTDVEGAANEQFF. This sequence joins TRBV12-3 or TRBV12-4 and TRBJ2-1; 7 bases match TRBD1. V was clipped by 7 bases and J by 6 bases; unmatched bases: 12. The CDR3 loop spans 15 amino acids.

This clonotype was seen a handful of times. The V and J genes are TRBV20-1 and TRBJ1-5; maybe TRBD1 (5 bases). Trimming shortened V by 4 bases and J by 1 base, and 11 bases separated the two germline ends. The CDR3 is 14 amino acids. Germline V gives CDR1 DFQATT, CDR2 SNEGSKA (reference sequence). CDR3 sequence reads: CSANPRGSNQPQHF. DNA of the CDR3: TGCAGTGCTAATCCGCGGGGGAGCAATCAGCCCCAGCATTTT.

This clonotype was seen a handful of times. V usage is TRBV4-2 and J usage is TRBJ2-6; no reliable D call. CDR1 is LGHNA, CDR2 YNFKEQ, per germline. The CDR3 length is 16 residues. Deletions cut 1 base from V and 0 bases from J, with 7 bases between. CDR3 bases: TGTGCCAGCAGCCAAGTTTTGGTCTCTGGGGCCAACGTCCTGACTTTC. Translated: CASSQVLVSGANVLTF.

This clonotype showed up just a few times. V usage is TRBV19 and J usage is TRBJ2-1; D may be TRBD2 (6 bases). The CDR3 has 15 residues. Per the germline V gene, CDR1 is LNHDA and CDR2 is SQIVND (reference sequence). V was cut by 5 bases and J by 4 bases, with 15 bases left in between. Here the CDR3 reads CASSPSESPYNEQFF. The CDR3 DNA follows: TGTGCCAGTAGTCCTAGCGAGTCCCCGTACAATGAGCAGTTCTTC.

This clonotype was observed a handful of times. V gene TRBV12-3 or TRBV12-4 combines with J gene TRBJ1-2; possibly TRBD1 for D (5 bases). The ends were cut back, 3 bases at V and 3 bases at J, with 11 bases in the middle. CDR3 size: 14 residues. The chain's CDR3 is CASSFQGGYYGYTF. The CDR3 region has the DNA TGTGCCAGCAGTTTCCAGGGCGGTTACTATGGCTACACCTTC.

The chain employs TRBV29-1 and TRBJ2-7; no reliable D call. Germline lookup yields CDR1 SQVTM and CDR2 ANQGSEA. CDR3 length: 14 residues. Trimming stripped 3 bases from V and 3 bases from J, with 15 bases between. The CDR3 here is CSVEVSESDYEQYF. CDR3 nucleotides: TGCAGCGTTGAGGTGAGCGAATCAGACTACGAGCAGTACTTC.

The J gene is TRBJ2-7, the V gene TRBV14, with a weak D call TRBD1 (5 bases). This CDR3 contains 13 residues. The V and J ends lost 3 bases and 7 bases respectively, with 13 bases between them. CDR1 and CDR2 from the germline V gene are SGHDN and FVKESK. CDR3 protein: CASSHILKGEQYF. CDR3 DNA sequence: TGTGCCAGCAGCCATATACTCAAGGGGGAGCAGTACTTC. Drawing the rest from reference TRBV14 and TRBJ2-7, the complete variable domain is EAGVTQFPSHSVIEKGQTVTLRCDPISGHDNLYWYRRVMGKEIKFLLHFVKESKQDESGMPNNRFLAERTGGTYSTLKVQPAELEDSGVYFCASSHILKGEQYFGPGTRLTVT.

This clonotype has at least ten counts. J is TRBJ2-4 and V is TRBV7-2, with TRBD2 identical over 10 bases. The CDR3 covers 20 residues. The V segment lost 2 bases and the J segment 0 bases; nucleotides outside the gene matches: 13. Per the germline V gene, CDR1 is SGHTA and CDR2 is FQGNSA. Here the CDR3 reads CASSLMGLAIIDRAKNIQYF. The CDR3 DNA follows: TGTGCCAGCAGCTTAATGGGACTAGCGATTATCGACCGAGCCAAAAACATTCAGTACTTC.

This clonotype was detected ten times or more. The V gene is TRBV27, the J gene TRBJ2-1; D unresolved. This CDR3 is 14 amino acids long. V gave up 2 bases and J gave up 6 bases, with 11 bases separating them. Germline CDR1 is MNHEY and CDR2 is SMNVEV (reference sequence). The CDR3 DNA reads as TGTGCCAGCAGTTTAAGTCCACCGGGCAATGAGCAGTTCTTC. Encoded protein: CASSLSPPGNEQFF.

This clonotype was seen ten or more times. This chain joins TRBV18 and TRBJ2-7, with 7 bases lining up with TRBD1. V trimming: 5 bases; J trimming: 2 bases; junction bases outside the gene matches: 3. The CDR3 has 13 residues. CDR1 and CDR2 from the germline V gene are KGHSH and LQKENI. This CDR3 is CASSGQVTYEQYF. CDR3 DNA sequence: TGTGCCAGCTCAGGACAGGTGACCTACGAGCAGTACTTC.

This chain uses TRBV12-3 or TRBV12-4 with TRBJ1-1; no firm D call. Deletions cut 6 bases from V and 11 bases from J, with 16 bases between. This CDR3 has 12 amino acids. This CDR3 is CASRQTPLDAFF. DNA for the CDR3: TGTGCCAGCAGACAGACACCCCTCGACGCTTTCTTT.